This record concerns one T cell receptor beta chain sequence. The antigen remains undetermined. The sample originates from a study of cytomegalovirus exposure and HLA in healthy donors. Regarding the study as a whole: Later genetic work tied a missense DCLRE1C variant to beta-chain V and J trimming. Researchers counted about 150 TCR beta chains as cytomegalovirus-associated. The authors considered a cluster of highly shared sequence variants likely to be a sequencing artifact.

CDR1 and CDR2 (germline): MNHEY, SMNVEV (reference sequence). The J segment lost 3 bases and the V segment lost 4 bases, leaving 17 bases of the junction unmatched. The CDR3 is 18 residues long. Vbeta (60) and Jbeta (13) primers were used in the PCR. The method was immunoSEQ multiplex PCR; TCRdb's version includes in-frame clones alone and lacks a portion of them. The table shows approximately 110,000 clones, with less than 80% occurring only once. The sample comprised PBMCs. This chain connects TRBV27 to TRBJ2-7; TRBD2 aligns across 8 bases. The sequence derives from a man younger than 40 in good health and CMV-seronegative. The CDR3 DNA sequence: TGTGCCAGCAGTTCGGTCTTAGCGGGGCTGGGGGAACACTACGAGCAGTACTTC. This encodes CASSSVLAGLGEHYEQYF.